This T cell receptor beta chain was retrieved from a study of Tregs in tolerant kidney transplant recipients. The germline V gene has CDR1 MGHRA and CDR2 YSYEKL. This CDR3 has 14 residues. V was shortened by 4 bases and J by 6 bases, with 13 bases between the two germline ends. Sequencing was performed with immunoSEQ multiplex PCR; in TCRdb, only in-frame clones are kept and a portion is missing. The sample has about 20,000 clones; 80% to 90% are singletons. Sequencing was done on a sample of Tregs from blood. This rearrangement joins TRBV4-1 to TRBJ2-1; weak D call: TRBD2 (5 bases). The source of this sequence is a human donor in good health. The CDR3: CASSLQWTGNEQFF. CDR3 coding DNA: TGCGCCAGCAGCCTGCAGTGGACTGGCAATGAGCAGTTCTTC.